The 3 T cell receptor beta chains below all came from one sample that was sequenced in a study of Tregs in tolerant kidney transplant recipients (dated by TCRdb to the late 2010s). Library preparation used the immunoSEQ multiplex PCR assay. This immuneACCESS table, as held by TCRdb, lists in-frame sequences with V and J called but not all clones. Of the missing ones, under half trace to an unresolved V gene in checked studies; the others have no known cause. This sample holds tens of thousands of clones; about 89% were observed only once. The ten largest clonotypes hold about 0.76% of the sample. Material: Tregs from blood. These receptors all come from a human donor in good health.

The CDR3 coding sequence is TGTGCCAGTAGCAGAGGCACAGATACGCAGTATTTT. It codes for CASSRGTDTQYF. The chain employs TRBV19 and TRBJ2-3; D uncertain. CDR3 length: 12 amino acids. V dropped 6 bases and J dropped 1 base, with 5 bases sitting between them. Germline CDR1 and CDR2: LNHDA and SQIVND (reference sequence).

Note on this clone: An end of the junction differs from the germline gene, which may be a read error. V is TRBV28 and J is TRBJ2-7; D unclear. The CDR3 extends over 11 amino acids. Germline CDR1 is MDHEN and CDR2 is SYDVKM. The CDR3 nucleotides read TGTGCCAGCAGTTTCTCCTACGGGCAGTACTTC. Amino acid sequence: CASSFSYGQYF.

This chain joins TRBV11-2 and TRBJ2-1, with 8 bases lining up with TRBD2. The CDR3 contains 13 residues. From germline, CDR1 is SGHAT and CDR2 FQNNGV. Trimming removed 5 bases from V and 8 bases from J; junction bases left unmatched: 5. The CDR3 coding sequence is TGTGCCAGCAGCCAGGGAGCGGGGGATGAGCAGTTCTTC. It specifies CASSQGAGDEQFF.